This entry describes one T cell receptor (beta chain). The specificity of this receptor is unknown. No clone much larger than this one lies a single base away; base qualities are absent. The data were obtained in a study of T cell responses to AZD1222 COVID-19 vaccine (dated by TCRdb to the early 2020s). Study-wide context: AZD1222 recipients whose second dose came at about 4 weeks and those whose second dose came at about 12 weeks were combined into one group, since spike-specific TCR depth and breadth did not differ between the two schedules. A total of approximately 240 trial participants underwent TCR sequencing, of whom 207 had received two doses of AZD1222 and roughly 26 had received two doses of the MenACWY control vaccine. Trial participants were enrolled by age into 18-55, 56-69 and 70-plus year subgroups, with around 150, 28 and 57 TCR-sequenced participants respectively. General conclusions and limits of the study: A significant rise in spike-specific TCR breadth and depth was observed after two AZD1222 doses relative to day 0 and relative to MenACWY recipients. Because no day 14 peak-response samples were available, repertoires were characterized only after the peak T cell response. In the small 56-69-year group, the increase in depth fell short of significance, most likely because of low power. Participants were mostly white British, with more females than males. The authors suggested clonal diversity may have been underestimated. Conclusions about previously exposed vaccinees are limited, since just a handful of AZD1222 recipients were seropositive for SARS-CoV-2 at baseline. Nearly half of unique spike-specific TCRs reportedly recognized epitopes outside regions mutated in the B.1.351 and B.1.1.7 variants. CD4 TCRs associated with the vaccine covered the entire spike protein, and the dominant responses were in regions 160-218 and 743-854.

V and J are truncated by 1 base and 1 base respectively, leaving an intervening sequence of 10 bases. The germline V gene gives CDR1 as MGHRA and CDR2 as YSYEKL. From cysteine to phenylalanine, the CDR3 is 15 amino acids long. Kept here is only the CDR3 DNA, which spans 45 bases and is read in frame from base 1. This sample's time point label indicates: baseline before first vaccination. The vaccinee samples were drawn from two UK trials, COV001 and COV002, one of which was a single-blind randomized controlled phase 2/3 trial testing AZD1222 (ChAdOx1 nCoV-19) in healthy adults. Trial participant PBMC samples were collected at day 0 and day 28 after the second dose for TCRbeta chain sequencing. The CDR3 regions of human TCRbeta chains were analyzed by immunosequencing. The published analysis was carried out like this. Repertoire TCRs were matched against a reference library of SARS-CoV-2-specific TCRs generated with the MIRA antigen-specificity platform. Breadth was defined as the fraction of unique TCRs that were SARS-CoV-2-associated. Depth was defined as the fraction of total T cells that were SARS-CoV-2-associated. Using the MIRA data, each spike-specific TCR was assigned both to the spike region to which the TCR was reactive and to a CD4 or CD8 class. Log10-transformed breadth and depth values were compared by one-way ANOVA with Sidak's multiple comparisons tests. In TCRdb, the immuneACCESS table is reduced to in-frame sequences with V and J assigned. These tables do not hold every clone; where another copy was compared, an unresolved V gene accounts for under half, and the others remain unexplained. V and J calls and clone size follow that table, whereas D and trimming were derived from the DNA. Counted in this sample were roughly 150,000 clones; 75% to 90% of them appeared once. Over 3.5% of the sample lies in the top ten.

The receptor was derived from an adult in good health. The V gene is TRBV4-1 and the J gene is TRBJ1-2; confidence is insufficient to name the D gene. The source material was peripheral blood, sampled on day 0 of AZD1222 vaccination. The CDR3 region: CASSQAAGVNYGYTF. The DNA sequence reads TGCGCCAGCAGCCAAGCGGCCGGGGTTAACTATGGCTACACCTTC.